Below, 29 T cell receptor beta chains from the same sample are listed, as sequenced in a study of cytomegalovirus exposure and HLA in healthy donors. This PCR relied on a set of 60 Vbeta primers and 13 Jbeta primers. Profiling relied on immunoSEQ multiplex PCR, and the TCRdb table lists in-frame clones only, not all of them. The table lists some 120,000 clones, about four fifths of them singletons. Sequenced: PBMCs. These receptors were obtained from a woman younger than 30 in good health and CMV-seronegative.

Note on this clone: Its ends do not fully match the called genes, so a read error is possible. V is TRBV2 and J is TRBJ1-4; D is uncertain. The CDR3 contains 16 residues. The germline gives CDR1 SNHLY, CDR2 FYNNEI. CDR3 residues: CASTPWSLSYNEKLFF. As DNA, the CDR3 is TGTGCCAGCACCCCATGGTCGCTAAGTTATAATGAAAAGCTGTTTTTT.

The chain uses TRBV28 and TRBJ2-7; maybe TRBD2 (5 bases). The V gene's germline CDR1 is MDHEN and CDR2 SYDVKM. With 7 bases removed from V and 0 bases from J, the gap between germline ends came to 13 bases. CDR3 length equals 14 residues. CDR3 residues: CASTPVGSSYEQYF. In DNA, the CDR3 is TGTGCCAGCACCCCCGTGGGGAGCTCCTACGAGCAGTACTTC.

J is TRBJ2-3 and V is TRBV1; the D call of TRBD2 is as the table states it, not checked on the DNA. TRBV1 corresponds to a pseudogene. The CDR3 has 16 amino acids. CDR3 nucleotide sequence: TGCACCAGCCCGTACCGTAGCGGGGATGGCACAGATACGCAGTATTTT. As protein: CTSPYRSGDGTDTQYF.

The rearrangement uses TRBV5-6 and TRBJ1-2; TRBD1 might be the D (5 bases). The germline gives CDR1 SGHDT, CDR2 YYEEEE. The CDR3 consists of 15 residues. Between the trimmed V and J ends, which lost 0 bases and 6 bases, there was a span of 15 bases. CDR3 sequence (DNA): TGTGCCAGCAGCTTGGGAGCAGGGAAAGAGGATGGCTACACCTTC. Translated: CASSLGAGKEDGYTF.

In the case of this clone: Relative to the germline gene, one junction end is altered; a read error may explain this. The chain couples TRBV7-2 to TRBJ1-5, with 8 bases matching TRBD1. CDR3 length: 14 amino acids. The germline gives CDR1 SGHTA, CDR2 FQGNSA. In DNA, the CDR3 is TGTGCCGGCAGCCCCAGGGGGCGAGGTCAGCCCCAGCATTTT. Translation gives CAGSPRGRGQPQHF.

V gene TRBV29-1 combines with J gene TRBJ1-4; TRBD1 is a possible D gene (5 bases). Germline V gene data show CDR1 as SQVTM and CDR2 as ANQGSEA. There are 14 residues in the CDR3. Trimming pared 4 bases from V and 2 bases from J, leaving 11 bases between. The CDR3 DNA reads TGCAGCGTTGTCCAGGGAACGACTAATGAAAAACTGTTTTTT. It is translated as CSVVQGTTNEKLFF.

The chain is built from TRBV4-2 and TRBJ1-6, with D perhaps TRBD1 (5 bases). Germline V lookup: CDR1 LGHNA, CDR2 YNFKEQ. This CDR3 has 14 amino acids. V lost 6 bases and J lost 8, with 14 bases in between. This chain's CDR3 is CASSQSLRDSPLHF. The CDR3 DNA follows: TGTGCCAGCAGTCAAAGTCTCAGGGATTCACCCCTCCACTTT.

The chain recombines TRBV7-9 with TRBJ1-5; 8 bases agree with TRBD1. The germline V gene has CDR1 SEHNR and CDR2 FQNEAQ (reference sequence). After removal of 5 bases from V and 5 bases from J, the junction contained 8 bases not matched to a gene. The CDR3 has 15 residues. The CDR3 nucleotides are TGTGCCAGCAGCGTAGGGACAGGAGGTTATCAGCCCCAGCATTTT. This gives the protein CASSVGTGGYQPQHF. Based on the CDR3 plus reference TRBV7-9 and TRBJ1-5, the full variable domain is DTGVSQNPRHKITKRGQNVTFRCDPISEHNRLYWYRQTLGQGPEFLTYFQNEAQLEKSRLLSDRFSAERPKGSFSTLEIQRTEQGDSAMYLCASSVGTGGYQPQHFGDGTRLSIL.

In this sample, this clone turned up a few times. The chain recombines TRBV6-1 with TRBJ1-5; 8 bases fit TRBD1. Germline V gene data show CDR1 as MNHNS and CDR2 as SASEGT. J lost 2 bases, V lost 3 bases, and 6 bases had no gene match. The CDR3 sequence is 16 residues long. Here the CDR3 DNA reads TGTGCCAGCAGTGAGGCGACAGGGGTCGGCAATCAGCCCCAGCATTTT. Translation gives CASSEATGVGNQPQHF.

This chain joins TRBV19 and TRBJ1-1; D gene ambiguous. The V and J ends lost 5 bases and 1 base respectively, with 23 bases between them. The germline CDR1 and CDR2 sequences are LNHDA and SQIVND (reference sequence). The CDR3 length is 18 residues. The CDR3 reads CASSLARRWAAQNTEAFF. In nucleotides, the CDR3 is TGTGCCAGTAGTCTGGCGAGGAGGTGGGCAGCTCAGAACACTGAAGCTTTCTTT.

The chain uses TRBV9 and TRBJ1-2; tentatively, D is TRBD1 (5 bases). Germline CDR1 is SGDLS and CDR2 is YYNGEE. This CDR3 comprises 14 residues. Trimming took 0 bases from V and 4 from J, leaving 10 bases between them. This chain's CDR3 is CASSVEGQSYGYTF. In DNA, the CDR3 is TGTGCCAGCAGCGTAGAGGGGCAGTCCTATGGCTACACCTTC.

This chain uses TRBV4-1 with TRBJ2-7; 9 bases match TRBD1. The CDR3 runs 15 residues. After removal of 5 bases from V and 2 bases from J, the junction contained 7 bases not matched to a gene. CDR1 and CDR2 from the germline V gene are MGHRA and YSYEKL. The CDR3 sequence: CASSSQGQGTYEQYF. DNA for the CDR3: TGCGCCAGCAGCAGCCAGGGACAGGGTACCTACGAGCAGTACTTC.

The V and J genes are TRBV5-4 and TRBJ2-7, with D possibly TRBD2 on 6 matching bases. Trimming took off 3 bases at V and 3 bases at J, with 22 bases between the two ends. There are 17 residues in the CDR3. CDR1 and CDR2 (germline): SGHNT, YYREEE (reference sequence). The CDR3 region has the DNA TGTGCCAGCAGCTCGGGTCTGAACCGTGGGGGGAACTACGAGCAGTACTTC. Protein: CASSSGLNRGGNYEQYF.

V usage is TRBV19 and J usage is TRBJ1-1; D might be TRBD1 (6 bases). From germline, CDR1 is LNHDA and CDR2 SQIVND (reference sequence). The CDR3 runs 13 residues. The V end lost 11 bases, the J end lost 0 bases, and 13 bases lay between the germline ends. In DNA form, the CDR3 reads TGTGCCGCCCAGACAGGAATGAACACTGAAGCTTTCTTT. It yields the protein CAAQTGMNTEAFF.

This chain joins TRBV28 and TRBJ2-1; D might be TRBD1 (5 bases). With 5 bases removed from V and 9 bases from J, the gap between germline ends came to 14 bases. This CDR3 has 13 residues. Germline values: CDR1 MDHEN, CDR2 SYDVKM. The CDR3 sequence is CASSPPGLSEQFF. As DNA, the CDR3 is TGTGCCAGCAGTCCCCCAGGGCTGAGTGAGCAGTTCTTC.

In this sample, this clone turned up a few times. The genes are TRBV4-1 and TRBJ1-2; a possible D gene is TRBD1 (6 bases). CDR1 is MGHRA and CDR2 is YSYEKL in the germline V gene. The CDR3 runs 14 residues. Deletions cut 2 bases from V and 13 bases from J, with 20 bases between. The DNA for the CDR3 is TGCGCCAGCAGCCAAACACCCGGGACACACAATGTCACCTTC. Its translation is CASSQTPGTHNVTF.

The chain has TRBV7-2 and TRBJ1-2; 7 nucleotides agree with TRBD1. The CDR3 consists of 14 residues. Germline lookup yields CDR1 SGHTA and CDR2 FQGNSA. Losses at the gene ends were 5 bases for V and 8 bases for J; bases not matched to a gene: 11. The CDR3 here is CASSRDRVTLGYTF. CDR3 in DNA: TGTGCCAGCAGCCGTGACAGGGTCACCTTGGGCTACACCTTC.

This clone came up once. This rearrangement joins TRBV2 to TRBJ1-5, with 7 bases matching TRBD1. This CDR3 has 14 residues. The germline CDR1 and CDR2 sequences are SNHLY and FYNNEI. With 3 bases clipped from V and 5 bases from J, the junction kept 4 bases outside the gene matches. CDR3 DNA: TGTGCCAGCAGTGAGCTCAGGGGGGATCAGCCCCAGCATTTT. This codes for CASSELRGDQPQHF.

The chain employs TRBV13 and TRBJ2-7, with 9 bases aligning to TRBD1. CDR3 length: 16 residues. Germline V gene lookup returns CDR1 PRHDT and CDR2 FYEKMQ (reference sequence). With V trimmed by 2 bases and J by 7 bases, 12 bases remained unmatched. This chain's CDR3 is CASSLSQGQGVWEQYF. DNA of the CDR3: TGTGCCAGCAGCTTAAGTCAGGGACAGGGAGTATGGGAGCAGTACTTC.

V is TRBV28 and J is TRBJ1-4, with a tentative D call TRBD1 (6 bases). The CDR3 runs 18 residues. V shed 4 bases and J shed 3 bases, with 21 bases lying between them. Germline CDR1 MDHEN, CDR2 SYDVKM. CDR3 nucleotide sequence: TGTGCCAGCAGTTACCTACCGGGGGGCCCTGAACCTAATGAAAAACTGTTTTTT. Translated, it gives CASSYLPGGPEPNEKLFF.

V and J are TRBV9 and TRBJ2-3; D remains unclear. Germline V gene lookup returns CDR1 SGDLS and CDR2 YYNGEE. The CDR3 spans 11 residues. The V and J ends lost 4 bases and 4 bases respectively, with 4 bases between them. The CDR3 here is CASSTADTQYF. CDR3 bases: TGTGCCAGCAGCACAGCAGATACGCAGTATTTT.

This sequence joins TRBV7-9 and TRBJ2-2; D might be TRBD1 (6 bases). Germline V gene sequence: CDR1 SEHNR, CDR2 FQNEAQ (reference sequence). Between the trimmed V and J ends, which lost 6 bases and 4 bases, there was a span of 18 bases. The CDR3 loop spans 16 amino acids. This chain's CDR3 is CASSIFLPRGTGELFF. CDR3 bases: TGTGCCAGCAGTATATTTCTCCCCAGGGGCACCGGGGAGCTGTTTTTT.

The chain links TRBV15 to TRBJ1-6; a weak D match, TRBD1 (5 bases). This CDR3 has 15 residues. V dropped 0 bases and J dropped 8 bases, with 11 bases sitting between them. Germline V gives CDR1 LNHNV, CDR2 YYDKDF (reference sequence). The CDR3 reads CATSREGEGHSPLHF. The CDR3 region has the DNA TGTGCCACCAGCAGAGAAGGGGAAGGTCATTCACCCCTCCACTTT.

This chain links TRBV5-1 with TRBJ1-2, with a possible D match to TRBD1 (6 bases). CDR3 size: 15 residues. Germline V CDR1 and CDR2: SGHRS, YFSETQ. Trimming removed 3 bases at V and 1 base at J, with 13 bases between. Here the CDR3 DNA reads TGCGCCAGCAGCTGGTCCCCAGGGGATAACTATGGCTACACCTTC. Amino acid sequence: CASSWSPGDNYGYTF.

The V and J genes are TRBV4-2 and TRBJ2-3, with 14 bases identical to TRBD2. The V gene's germline CDR1 is LGHNA and CDR2 YNFKEQ. This CDR3 is built from 17 residues. V trimming: 0 bases; J trimming: 3 bases; junction bases outside the gene matches: 2. CDR3 DNA: TGTGCCAGCAGCCAAGAGGGGACTAGCGGGGGAACAGATACGCAGTATTTT. Translated: CASSQEGTSGGTDTQYF.

The chain joins TRBV6-5 to TRBJ2-7; 7 bases map to TRBD1. The CDR3 is 12 amino acids. Losses at the gene ends were 7 bases for V and 4 bases for J; bases not matched to a gene: 4. Germline loops: CDR1 MNHEY, CDR2 SVGAGI. The CDR3 DNA is TGTGCCAGCAAAGGGGGCTCGTACGAGCAGTACTTC. This sequence encodes CASKGGSYEQYF.

Turning to this clone: The identical CDR3 is also encoded by other nucleotide sequences in the sample. CDR3 sequence (DNA): TGTGCCAGCAGCGTAGACGGCTACGAGCAGTACTTC. Protein product: CASSVDGYEQYF. V is TRBV9 and J is TRBJ2-7; D gene uncertain. This CDR3 region has 12 residues. Germline assignment: CDR1 SGDLS and CDR2 YYNGEE. The V and J ends lost 0 bases and 3 bases respectively, with 4 bases between them.

The CDR3 protein is CASSAVGGARQDPNYGYTF. The CDR3 DNA reads as TGTGCCAGCAGTGCAGTGGGTGGTGCGAGACAGGACCCTAACTATGGCTACACCTTC. V gene TRBV6-1 combines with J gene TRBJ1-2, with D possibly being TRBD1 (6 bases). The length of the CDR3 is 19 residues. From germline, CDR1 is MNHNS and CDR2 SASEGT. V lost 4 bases to trimming and J lost 0 bases, with 24 bases between them.

DNA of the CDR3: TGTGCCAGCAGTTACGACCAGGGGTATAATGAAAAACTGTTTTTT. Its translation is CASSYDQGYNEKLFF. This chain links TRBV6-6 with TRBJ1-4, with TRBD1 as a possible D gene (6 bases). Germline V CDR1 and CDR2: MNHNY, SVGAGI (reference sequence). The V gene lost 2 bases and the J gene lost 4 bases, with 11 bases spanning the gap. The CDR3 length is 15 residues.